This TCR beta chain was retrieved from a study of spatial heterogeneity in lung cancer. Study at large: Detection consistently captured more beta-chain sequences than alpha-chain sequences. Study results and caveats: The number of expanded tumor alpha and beta chains correlated with mutation number.

From the 5' RACE reads, TCRdb called clonotypes with MiXCR, one entry per CDR3 protein. The sample has 10,000 to 15,000 distinct CDR3 sequences, roughly 7% seen once. Stated time point: sample taken at primary tumor resection. CDR3 size: 14 residues. The V gene lost 1 base and the J gene lost 2 bases, with 9 bases spanning the gap. CDR1 is SGHRS and CDR2 is YFSETQ in the germline V gene. This clonotype was seen repeatedly, ten times or more. Its antigen is as yet unknown. The chain is built from TRBV5-1 and TRBJ2-5; D may be TRBD1 or TRBD2 (6 bases each). This TCR derives from a female donor with early-stage non-small cell lung cancer. The source material was lung tumor tissue, sampled at surgery. CDR3 sequence reads: CASSLQGRQETQYF. In nucleotides, the CDR3 is TGCGCCAGCAGCTTGCAGGGGAGGCAAGAGACCCAGTACTTC.